The 30 T cell receptor beta chains below come from one sample, sequenced in a study of CD8+ T cells in alopecia areata. Reverse transcription of extracted RNA yielded cDNA, which provided the sequencing template. Method: immunoSEQ multiplex PCR; TCRdb's copy keeps in-frame clones and lacks some. The repertoire holds 150,000 to 200,000 clones, about 66% seen once, with approximately 10% in the top ten. The starting material was CD8+ T cells sorted from blood, obtained at week 0. The source of these receptors is a human donor with alopecia areata.

This chain uses TRBV13 with TRBJ2-7; tentatively, D is TRBD1 (6 bases). Germline values: CDR1 PRHDT, CDR2 FYEKMQ (reference sequence). The ends were cut back, 4 bases at V and 4 bases at J, with 11 bases in the middle. The CDR3 runs 13 residues. CDR3 sequence reads: CASSSGEMYEQYF. The DNA for the CDR3 is TGTGCCAGCAGCTCAGGGGAGATGTACGAGCAGTACTTC. The variable domain in full, with the rest retrieved from reference TRBV13 and TRBJ2-7, is AAGVIQSPRHLIKEKRETATLKCYPIPRHDTVYWYQQGPGQDPQFLISFYEKMQSDKGSIPDRFSAQQFSDYHSELNMSSLELGDSALYFCASSSGEMYEQYFGPGTRLTVT.

The chain links TRBV7-9 to TRBJ1-5; unclear D gene. Trimming removed 2 bases at V and 3 bases at J, with 8 bases between. This CDR3 region has 14 residues. Germline CDR1 SEHNR, CDR2 FQNEAQ (reference sequence). DNA for the CDR3: TGTGCCAGCAGCTTAAACAGACCCAATCAGCCCCAGCATTTT. This gives the protein CASSLNRPNQPQHF.

The rearrangement joins TRBV9 to TRBJ1-6, with D possibly TRBD1 on 6 matching bases. Trimming pared 0 bases from V and 8 bases from J, leaving 15 bases between. CDR1 is SGDLS, CDR2 YYNGEE, per germline. This CDR3 contains 16 residues. The CDR3 here is CASSVAQQGLDSPLHF. In DNA form, the CDR3 reads TGTGCCAGCAGCGTAGCGCAACAGGGCCTGGATTCACCCCTCCACTTT.

The gene calls are TRBV5-6 and TRBJ2-5, with TRBD2 matching over 8 bases. This CDR3 has 16 residues. CDR1 and CDR2 from the germline V gene are SGHDT and YYEEEE. V was clipped by 0 bases and J by 4 bases; unmatched bases: 8. The CDR3 DNA reads as TGTGCCAGCAGCTTGGTTGCGGGGGGTGAGGGAGAGACCCAGTACTTC. Amino acids: CASSLVAGGEGETQYF.

The J gene is TRBJ2-4, the V gene TRBV7-9; no clear D. Germline V gene sequence: CDR1 SEHNR, CDR2 FQNEAQ (reference sequence). V was pared by 1 base and J by 0 bases, with 16 bases between. The CDR3 consists of 18 residues. The CDR3 loop reads CASSLVGGSDLAKNIQYF. CDR3 DNA sequence: TGTGCCAGCAGCTTAGTGGGTGGCAGTGACCTAGCCAAAAACATTCAGTACTTC.

The chain links TRBV6-5 to TRBJ2-7; the match to TRBD2 covers 10 bases. Trimming at V came to 8 bases and at J to 0 bases, leaving 4 bases not matched to a gene. The CDR3 contains 14 residues. Germline V CDR1 and CDR2: MNHEY, SVGAGI. DNA for the CDR3: TGTGCCAGCGGGCTAGCGGGGGCCTCCTACGAGCAGTACTTC. Protein: CASGLAGASYEQYF.

This chain connects TRBV15 to TRBJ2-5, with TRBD2 matching over 10 bases. Germline lookup yields CDR1 LNHNV and CDR2 YYDKDF (reference sequence). V shed 4 bases, J shed 4 bases, and the junction held 6 bases outside the gene matches. The CDR3 totals 15 residues. The CDR3 nucleotides read TGTGCCACCAGCACCCGGCTAGCGGGGGTAGAGACCCAGTACTTC. It specifies CATSTRLAGVETQYF. Combining the CDR3 with reference TRBV15 and TRBJ2-5 gives the whole variable domain DAMVIQNPRYQVTQFGKPVTLSCSQTLNHNVMYWYQQKSSQAPKLLFHYYDKDFNNEADTPDNFQSRRPNTSFCFLDIRSPGLGDTAMYLCATSTRLAGVETQYFGPGTRLLVL.

The chain employs TRBV29-1 and TRBJ2-1; TRBD2 agrees at 11 bases. CDR1 is SQVTM, CDR2 ANQGSEA, per germline. The CDR3 contains 20 residues. With V trimmed by 0 bases and J by 2 bases, 15 bases remained unmatched. Written as DNA, the CDR3 is TGCAGCGTTGAAGATGTCAGGTTTGGTAGCGGGGGGGTGACCTACAATGAGCAGTTCTTC. This gives the protein CSVEDVRFGSGGVTYNEQFF.

This clone appeared a few times. The J gene is TRBJ2-7, the V gene TRBV29-1; D perhaps matches TRBD1 (5 bases). Looked up from germline, CDR1 is SQVTM and CDR2 is ANQGSEA. Trimming removed 1 base from V and 0 bases from J, with 10 bases in between. The CDR3 has 14 amino acids. The CDR3 bases are TGCAGCGTTGAAGCAGGGCCAAGCTCCTACGAGCAGTACTTC. It encodes CSVEAGPSSYEQYF.

The chain employs TRBV18 and TRBJ1-1, with 9 positions matching TRBD1. CDR1 is KGHSH and CDR2 is LQKENI in the germline V gene. V was pared by 3 bases and J by 3 bases, with 5 bases of the junction left unmatched. This CDR3 has 15 residues. The CDR3 region is CASSPGQGSYTEAFF. In DNA, the CDR3 is TGTGCCAGCTCACCCGGACAGGGGTCGTACACTGAAGCTTTCTTT.

This clone was counted between two and nine times. The rearrangement joins TRBV7-9 to TRBJ2-1; 7 positions match TRBD2. Trimming took 5 bases from V and 0 from J; bases not matched to a gene: 10. From germline, CDR1 is SEHNR and CDR2 FQNEAQ (reference sequence). This CDR3 contains 17 residues. In DNA, the CDR3 is TGTGCCAGCAGCACCTGGCGGGAGCCCAGCTCCTACAATGAGCAGTTCTTC. Translated: CASSTWREPSSYNEQFF.

The J gene is TRBJ2-7, the V gene TRBV12-5, with a weak D call TRBD2 (5 bases). CDR3 length: 13 amino acids. The V gene lost 5 bases and the J gene lost 2 bases, with 10 bases spanning the gap. Per the germline V gene, CDR1 is LGHNT and CDR2 is FRNRAP. The chain's CDR3 is CASGRKAAYEQYF. The CDR3 DNA reads as TGTGCTAGTGGTCGAAAAGCGGCCTACGAGCAGTACTTC.

This clone occurred a few times. The chain uses TRBV29-1 and TRBJ2-2; the D is unclear. This CDR3 region has 13 residues. Germline V gives CDR1 SQVTM, CDR2 ANQGSEA. The V and J ends lost 1 base and 7 bases respectively, with 10 bases between them. The CDR3 here is CSVEGLVYGELFF. The CDR3 DNA reads as TGCAGCGTTGAAGGTTTAGTATACGGGGAGCTGTTTTTT.

The chain combines TRBV5-1 with TRBJ2-5, with D unresolved. The CDR3 runs to 13 residues. Trimming took off 1 base at V and 2 bases at J, with 6 bases between the two ends. The germline CDR1 and CDR2 sequences are SGHRS and YFSETQ. Here the CDR3 DNA reads TGCGCCAGCAGCTTGTCCGGGCAAGAGACCCAGTACTTC. It is translated as CASSLSGQETQYF. Based on the CDR3 plus reference TRBV5-1 and TRBJ2-5, the full variable domain is KAGVTQTPRYLIKTRGQQVTLSCSPISGHRSVSWYQQTPGQGLQFLFEYFSETQRNKGNFPGRFSGRQFSNSRSEMNVSTLELGDSALYLCASSLSGQETQYFGPGTRLLVL.

The V and J genes are TRBV29-1 and TRBJ2-3; perhaps TRBD2 as D (7 bases). The length of the CDR3 is 13 residues. Trimming left V 7 bases short and J 3 bases short, with 14 bases between. Germline V CDR1 and CDR2: SQVTM, ANQGSEA. The CDR3 DNA follows: TGCAGCGCCACGGGGGGCCTAACAGATACGCAGTATTTT. Protein sequence: CSATGGLTDTQYF.

A note on this clone: The sample has other DNA sequences that encode this CDR3 too. The chain couples TRBV13 to TRBJ2-5; D is uncertain. Per germline, CDR1 PRHDT and CDR2 FYEKMQ (reference sequence). This CDR3 comprises 14 residues. Deletions cut 0 bases from V and 2 bases from J, with 7 bases between. CDR3 bases: TGTGCCAGCAGCTTAGGCCGGGCGCAAGAGACCCAGTACTTC. It encodes CASSLGRAQETQYF.

The chain has TRBV27 and TRBJ2-5; unclear D gene. The germline gives CDR1 MNHEY, CDR2 SMNVEV (reference sequence). The CDR3 is 14 residues long. Trimming pared 5 bases from V and 1 base from J, leaving 11 bases between. CDR3 DNA: TGTGCCAGCAGTGCCCTATGGGGCCAAGAGACCCAGTACTTC. It encodes CASSALWGQETQYF.

The J gene is TRBJ1-1, the V gene TRBV13, with D maybe TRBD1 (5 bases). The CDR3 length is 14 residues. Germline lookup yields CDR1 PRHDT and CDR2 FYEKMQ (reference sequence). Between the trimmed V and J ends, which lost 5 bases and 4 bases, there was a span of 14 bases. CDR3 amino acids: CASSPGGVGTEAFF. Here the CDR3 DNA reads TGTGCCAGCAGCCCGGGGGGGGTCGGCACTGAAGCTTTCTTT.

In its sample, this clone was seen a few times. The same CDR3 arises from other DNA sequences in this sample as well. The chain is built from TRBV30 and TRBJ2-1; a weak D match, TRBD2 (6 bases). The CDR3 runs to 13 residues. Trimming pared 0 bases from V and 4 bases from J, leaving 7 bases between. Looked up from germline, CDR1 is GTSNPN and CDR2 is SVGIG (reference sequence). CDR3 sequence reads: CAWSVGGYNEQFF. DNA for the CDR3: TGTGCCTGGAGTGTAGGAGGGTACAATGAGCAGTTCTTC.

The rearrangement links TRBV4-1 to TRBJ2-7; maybe TRBD2 (5 bases). V lost 5 bases to trimming and J lost 6 bases, with 11 bases between them. This CDR3 contains 12 residues. From germline, CDR1 is MGHRA and CDR2 YSYEKL. DNA for the CDR3: TGCGCCAGCAGCTCACTAGGATCCGAGCAGTACTTC. This codes for CASSSLGSEQYF.

This clone was recorded a few times. The chain joins TRBV19 to TRBJ1-1; 7 bases map to TRBD1. Unmatched junction bases numbered 7, after V lost 1 base and J lost 5 bases. The CDR3 consists of 15 residues. The germline gives CDR1 LNHDA, CDR2 SQIVND (reference sequence). The CDR3 loop reads CASSIVNRGRTEAFF. Written as DNA, the CDR3 is TGTGCCAGTAGTATAGTCAACAGGGGTAGAACTGAAGCTTTCTTT.

The gene calls are TRBV6-1 and TRBJ1-1; no clear D gene. Germline CDR1 MNHNS, CDR2 SASEGT. The CDR3 loop spans 10 amino acids. V lost 7 bases to trimming and J lost 0 bases, with 0 bases between them. CDR3: CASMNTEAFF. In DNA, the CDR3 is TGTGCCAGCATGAACACTGAAGCTTTCTTT.

The V call is TRBV27, the J call TRBJ1-2, with D perhaps TRBD1 (6 bases). In germline, CDR1 is MNHEY, CDR2 SMNVEV (reference sequence). CDR3 length equals 13 residues. V lost 4 bases and J 4 bases, leaving 10 bases between the germline ends. CDR3 region: CASSWGRIYGYTF. CDR3 DNA sequence: TGTGCCAGCAGTTGGGGGCGCATCTATGGCTACACCTTC.

V is TRBV2 and J is TRBJ2-3, with TRBD2 matching over 9 bases. Germline CDR1 and CDR2: SNHLY and FYNNEI. This CDR3 is built from 18 residues. Losses at the gene ends were 8 bases for V and 5 bases for J; bases not matched to a gene: 20. CDR3 bases: TGTGCCAGCGGGGGACTAGCTAGACCGGGGGTCCCCGGAGATACGCAGTATTTT. It yields the protein CASGGLARPGVPGDTQYF.

The V call is TRBV30, the J call TRBJ2-6; 8 bases fit TRBD1. The CDR3 sequence is 19 residues long. Germline loops: CDR1 GTSNPN, CDR2 SVGIG (reference sequence). V dropped 4 bases and J dropped 2; count of bases not matched to a gene: 16. CDR3 amino acids: CAWKPRWDRNGAGANVLTF. Written as DNA, the CDR3 is TGTGCCTGGAAACCCCGTTGGGACAGGAATGGAGCTGGGGCCAACGTCCTGACTTTC.

This chain links TRBV4-2 with TRBJ2-1; D is perhaps TRBD1 or TRBD2 (5 bases each). This CDR3 spans 15 amino acids. The V gene's germline CDR1 is LGHNA and CDR2 YNFKEQ. Between the trimmed V and J ends, which lost 4 bases and 6 bases, there was a span of 16 bases. The CDR3 loop is CASSRTRTGSNEQFF. DNA of the CDR3: TGTGCCAGCAGCCGGACAAGGACTGGGAGCAATGAGCAGTTCTTC.

This CDR3 is CASSLGTEAFF. The CDR3 nucleotides read TGCGCCAGCAGCTTGGGCACTGAAGCTTTCTTT. V gene TRBV4-1 combines with J gene TRBJ1-1; D unresolved. V was cut by 5 bases and J by 4 bases, with 5 bases left in between. This CDR3 spans 11 amino acids. Germline loops: CDR1 MGHRA, CDR2 YSYEKL.

This clone was counted between two and nine times. The chain recombines TRBV27 with TRBJ2-3; D uncertain. The germline V and J ends were trimmed by 6 bases and 6 bases, with 10 bases remaining between them. The CDR3 spans 12 residues. The germline V gene encodes CDR1 MNHEY and CDR2 SMNVEV (reference sequence). The CDR3, as DNA: TGTGCCAGCAGCCGTCTCCAGGATACGCAGTATTTT. Protein: CASSRLQDTQYF.

The CDR3 DNA reads TGTGCCTGGGGCTCTAGGGGCTACTGGGAGCAGTACTTC. Its protein is CAWGSRGYWEQYF. The chain employs TRBV30 and TRBJ2-7, with D maybe TRBD1 (5 bases). The CDR3 spans 13 residues. The V and J ends lost 5 bases and 7 bases respectively, with 18 bases between them. Germline V gives CDR1 GTSNPN, CDR2 SVGIG (reference sequence).

The J gene is TRBJ2-2, the V gene TRBV9; D is ambiguous. CDR1 is SGDLS and CDR2 is YYNGEE in the germline V gene. The CDR3 length is 13 residues. Trimming removed 0 bases from V and 6 bases from J, with 6 bases in between. As DNA, the CDR3 is TGTGCCAGCAGCGTAGAGGATGCCGGGGAGCTGTTTTTT. Encoded protein: CASSVEDAGELFF.